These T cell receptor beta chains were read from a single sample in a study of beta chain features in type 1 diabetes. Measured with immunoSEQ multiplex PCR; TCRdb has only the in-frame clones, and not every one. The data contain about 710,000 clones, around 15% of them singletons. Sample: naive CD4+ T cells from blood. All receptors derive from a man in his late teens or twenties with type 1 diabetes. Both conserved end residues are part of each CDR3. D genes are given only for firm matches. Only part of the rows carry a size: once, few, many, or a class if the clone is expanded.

CDR3aa: CSVEGRPGELFF
CDR3nt: TGCAGCGTTGAAGGGCGCCCCGGGGAGCTGTTTTTT
abundance: .
v_gene: TRBV29-1
d_gene: .
j_gene: TRBJ2-2

CDR3aa: CASSLPGTRGEWDEQFF
CDR3nt: TGTGCCAGCAGCCTCCCCGGGACTAGAGGGGAGTGGGATGAGCAGTTCTTC
abundance: .
v_gene: TRBV16
d_gene: TRBD2
j_gene: TRBJ2-1

CDR3aa: CSVGGTSGRVVETQYF
CDR3nt: TGCAGCGTCGGGGGGACTAGCGGGAGGGTTGTGGAGACCCAGTACTTC
abundance: .
v_gene: TRBV29-1
d_gene: TRBD2
j_gene: TRBJ2-5

CDR3aa: CSATKGSGNTIYF
CDR3nt: TGCAGCGCTACTAAAGGATCCGGAAACACCATATATTTT
abundance: few
v_gene: TRBV29-1
d_gene: .
j_gene: TRBJ1-3

CDR3aa: CASSRSSYEQYF
CDR3nt: TGTGCCAGCAGCCGGAGCTCCTACGAGCAGTACTTC
abundance: few
v_gene: TRBV2
d_gene: .
j_gene: TRBJ2-7

CDR3aa: CASSIRNQPQHF
CDR3nt: TGTGCCAGCAGTATCCGAAATCAGCCCCAGCATTTT
abundance: few
v_gene: TRBV28
d_gene: .
j_gene: TRBJ1-5

CDR3aa: CASSPSGRNTEAFF
CDR3nt: TGTGCCAGCAGCCCGAGTGGCCGGAACACTGAAGCTTTCTTT
abundance: .
v_gene: TRBV7-9
d_gene: .
j_gene: TRBJ1-1

CDR3aa: CASGERSTYNEQFF
CDR3nt: TGTGCCAGCGGGGAGCGATCAACCTACAATGAGCAGTTCTTC
abundance: .
v_gene: TRBV7-9
d_gene: .
j_gene: TRBJ2-1

CDR3aa: CASSPTPTGAASYEQYF
CDR3nt: TGTGCCAGCTCCCCGACCCCGACTGGGGCGGCGTCCTACGAGCAGTACTTC
abundance: few
v_gene: TRBV18
d_gene: .
j_gene: TRBJ2-7

CDR3aa: CASSRPGQGFETQYF
CDR3nt: TGTGCCAGCTCACGACCGGGACAGGGATTTGAGACCCAGTACTTC
abundance: few
v_gene: TRBV18
d_gene: TRBD1
j_gene: TRBJ2-5

CDR3aa: CASSQDRLVAGFGYTF
CDR3nt: TGTGCCAGCAGCCAAGACCGACTAGTGGCGGGGTTTGGCTACACCTTC
abundance: few
v_gene: TRBV14
d_gene: .
j_gene: TRBJ1-2

CDR3aa: CAWSTRLGNQPQHF
CDR3nt: TGTGCCTGGAGTACACGCTTGGGCAATCAGCCCCAGCATTTT
abundance: .
v_gene: TRBV30
d_gene: .
j_gene: TRBJ1-5

CDR3aa: CASSQPGGNTEAFF
CDR3nt: TGTGCCAGCAGCCAGCCCGGGGGTAACACTGAAGCTTTCTTT
abundance: .
v_gene: TRBV4-2
d_gene: .
j_gene: TRBJ1-1

CDR3aa: CASSLLSGGWSTGELFF
CDR3nt: TGTGCCAGCAGCTTATTATCCGGGGGCTGGAGCACCGGGGAGCTGTTTTTT
abundance: .
v_gene: TRBV11-1
d_gene: .
j_gene: TRBJ2-2